The 7 T cell receptor beta chains in this list originate from one sample, sequenced in a study of cytotoxic CD8 clonotypes in ibrutinib-treated CLL. Profiling relied on immunoSEQ multiplex PCR, and the TCRdb table lists in-frame clones only, not all of them. Among 150,000 to 200,000 clones listed, approximately 91% were seen once. This sample comprised PBMCs, obtained at disease progression, from a patient treated with ibrutinib. These receptors were collected from a human donor with chronic lymphocytic leukemia.

The chain carries TRBV5-1 and TRBJ1-2; no clear D. Germline V CDR1 and CDR2: SGHRS, YFSETQ. The CDR3 contains 12 residues. Trimming took off 5 bases at V and 0 bases at J, with 5 bases between the two ends. This CDR3 reads CASSFTNYGYTF. The DNA of the CDR3 is TGCGCCAGCAGTTTTACTAACTATGGCTACACCTTC.

The chain joins TRBV5-1 to TRBJ2-3; D possibly matches TRBD1 or TRBD2 (6 bases each). V was shortened by 2 bases and J by 3 bases, with 13 bases between the two germline ends. The CDR3 spans 15 residues. Germline V gene lookup returns CDR1 SGHRS and CDR2 YFSETQ. The CDR3, as DNA: TGCGCCAGCAGCTTCGAGCGGAGGGGGACAGATACGCAGTATTTT. Translation gives CASSFERRGTDTQYF.

This clone was counted a single time. V usage is TRBV27 and J usage is TRBJ2-7; D is perhaps TRBD1 (6 bases). V shed 4 bases and J shed 7 bases, with 14 bases lying between them. The CDR3 sequence is 13 residues long. Germline V gene lookup returns CDR1 MNHEY and CDR2 SMNVEV (reference sequence). The CDR3 is CASSYRDWREQYF. CDR3 coding DNA: TGTGCCAGCAGTTACAGGGATTGGAGGGAGCAGTACTTC.

The CDR3 coding sequence is TGTGCCAGCAGCTTCGCAGGTAGCGGGAGTGACAATGAGCAGTTCTTC. It encodes CASSFAGSGSDNEQFF. The genes are TRBV7-2 and TRBJ2-1; the match to TRBD2 covers 9 bases. Germline V CDR1 and CDR2: SGHTA, FQGNSA. The CDR3 has 16 residues. The V gene end was trimmed by 3 bases and the J gene end by 5 bases; junction bases not matched to a gene: 8.

This clone has just one count. The V call is TRBV11-2, the J call TRBJ2-4; D is unresolved. V lost 5 bases and J lost 0, with 11 bases in between. The CDR3 sequence is 15 residues long. The germline gives CDR1 SGHAT, CDR2 FQNNGV. CDR3 in amino acids: CASSPSSLAKNIQYF. The CDR3 nucleotides are TGTGCCAGCAGCCCCTCGTCTCTAGCCAAAAACATTCAGTACTTC.

The J gene is TRBJ2-1, the V gene TRBV19; the match to TRBD1 covers 7 bases. Per germline, CDR1 LNHDA and CDR2 SQIVND (reference sequence). This CDR3 comprises 15 residues. With 5 bases clipped from V and 6 bases from J, the junction kept 10 bases outside the gene matches. The CDR3 nucleotides are TGTGCCAGTAGTGTCCGGGACAGTCCCTCCAATGAGCAGTTCTTC. Translation gives CASSVRDSPSNEQFF.

V gene TRBV6-5 combines with J gene TRBJ2-3, with a weak D call TRBD2 (6 bases). Germline loops: CDR1 MNHEY, CDR2 SVGAGI. This CDR3 comprises 15 residues. V gave up 0 bases and J gave up 2 bases, with 9 bases separating them. The CDR3 spells CASSYSGGVTDTQYF. The CDR3 DNA reads TGTGCCAGCAGTTACTCTGGCGGGGTCACAGATACGCAGTATTTT.